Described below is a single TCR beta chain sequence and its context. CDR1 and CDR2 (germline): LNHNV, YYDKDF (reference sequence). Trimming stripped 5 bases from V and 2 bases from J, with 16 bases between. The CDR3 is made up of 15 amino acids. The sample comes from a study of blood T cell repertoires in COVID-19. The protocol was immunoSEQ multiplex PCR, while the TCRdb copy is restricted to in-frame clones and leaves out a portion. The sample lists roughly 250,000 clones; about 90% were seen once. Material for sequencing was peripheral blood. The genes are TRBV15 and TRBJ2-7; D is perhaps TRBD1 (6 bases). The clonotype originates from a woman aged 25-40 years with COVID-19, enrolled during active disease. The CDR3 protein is CATSFSLGAPYEQYF. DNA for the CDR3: TGTGCCACCAGCTTCTCCTTGGGGGCCCCCTACGAGCAGTACTTC.